This T cell receptor beta chain was identified during a study of blood T cell repertoires in COVID-19. Study in general: The study drew acute and convalescent COVID-19 samples from the United States, Italy and Spain. PBMCs, B-cell-depleted T cells, or T cells were the source of the cDNA or gDNA that made up the material.

Per germline, CDR1 SGHRS and CDR2 YFSETQ. The V gene end was trimmed by 2 bases and the J gene end by 0 bases; junction bases not matched to a gene: 4. The CDR3 is 15 residues long. Per the original methods: Amplification from reference gene primers served as the basis for estimated nucleated cell counts. Sequenced by immunoSEQ multiplex PCR; TCRdb stores in-frame clones only, minus some. From that table come the V and J calls and clone size; the DNA was used to work out D and trimming. This table holds fewer than 250,000 clones, around 89% found once. The chain is built from TRBV5-1 and TRBJ1-1, with 7 bases identical to TRBD1. The sample consisted of peripheral blood. This receptor was identified in a man aged 70 or older with acute or convalescent COVID-19. Here the CDR3 DNA reads TGCGCCAGCAGCTTCGGACAGGTCATGAACACTGAAGCTTTCTTT. Translating it yields CASSFGQVMNTEAFF.